This T cell receptor (beta chain) was recorded in a study of control samples from healthy donors and cancer patients. This table comes from immunoSEQ multiplex PCR, and its TCRdb copy is limited to in-frame clones, with some not included. Here the sample spans about 180,000 clones, approximately 94% being singletons. This CDR3 spans 14 amino acids. The trim removed 8 bases at V and 1 base at J, leaving 6 bases unmatched. Germline CDR1 MNHEY, CDR2 SVGAGI. The TCR sequence derives from a man aged 30 to 39 in good health. The rearrangement joins TRBV6-5 to TRBJ2-3; 7 nucleotides line up with TRBD2. The sequencing input was blood. The CDR3 bases are TGTGCCAGCGACCAGCGGGGAGGCACAGATACGCAGTATTTT. The encoded protein is CASDQRGGTDTQYF.